Presented here are 7 T cell receptor beta chains from one specimen sequenced in a study of Graves' ophthalmopathy and Graves' hyperthyroidism. RNA transcripts were the template, and TCR beta CDR3 regions were amplified from them. The library came from an HTBI-primed first-round RT-PCR and a second-round multiplex PCR. TCRdb fed the multiplex PCR reads into MiXCR, producing one record per CDR3 protein. The sample consists of about 590,000 distinct CDR3 sequences, 35% to 40% of them appearing once. Sequencing input: peripheral blood or thyroid tissue (not recorded which). These receptors were obtained from an adult man with Graves' hyperthyroidism.

The rearrangement uses TRBV10-3 and TRBJ1-1; a possible D gene is TRBD1 (6 bases). The CDR3 length is 14 residues. In germline, CDR1 is ENHRY, CDR2 SYGVKD. V was clipped by 11 bases and J by 5 bases, with 21 bases between them. The CDR3 reads CAWRIPGAGTEAFF. The CDR3 DNA reads as TGTGCCTGGAGGATACCGGGGGCAGGGACTGAAGCTTTCTTT.

Ten or more counts support this clonotype. The V gene is TRBV24-1, the J gene TRBJ1-6; possible D gene TRBD1, 5 bases. V gave up 3 bases and J gave up 4 bases, with 9 bases separating them. The germline CDR1 and CDR2 sequences are KGHDR and SFDVKD. The CDR3 runs to 15 residues. The CDR3 here is CATSDGGRYNSPLHF. In DNA, the CDR3 is TGTGCCACCAGTGATGGGGGACGGTATAATTCACCCCTCCACTTT.

This clonotype came up many times. CDR3 in DNA: TGTGCCAGCAGTTTGCGACAGGGATACTATGGCTACACCTTC. Translating it yields CASSLRQGYYGYTF. The chain combines TRBV12-3 or TRBV12-4 with TRBJ1-2; 7 bases agree with TRBD1. The J segment lost 3 bases and the V segment lost 3 bases, leaving 4 bases of the junction unmatched. The length of the CDR3 is 14 residues.

This clonotype was observed a few times. The chain joins TRBV20-1 to TRBJ2-2, with TRBD2 as a possible D gene (6 bases). Trimming left V 3 bases short and J 3 bases short, with 8 bases between. This CDR3 is 13 amino acids long. Germline V gene lookup returns CDR1 DFQATT and CDR2 SNEGSKA (reference sequence). The CDR3 sequence is CSASRGDTGELFF. Here the CDR3 DNA reads TGCAGTGCTAGCCGCGGGGACACCGGGGAGCTGTTTTTT.

CDR3 DNA: TGTGCCAGCAGCTTTCTCCCTAGGACATTGAGCTCCTACGAGCAGTACTTC. Translating gives CASSFLPRTLSSYEQYF. The chain joins TRBV5-5 to TRBJ2-7; D might be TRBD1 (5 bases). CDR1 is SGHKS and CDR2 is YYEKEE in the germline V gene (reference sequence). The CDR3 has 17 amino acids. Trimming took off 2 bases at V and 0 bases at J, with 18 bases between the two ends.

This clonotype came up a few times. The chain employs TRBV10-3 and TRBJ1-2, with 8 bases identical to TRBD1. CDR1 and CDR2 (germline): ENHRY, SYGVKD. V trimming: 0 bases; J trimming: 7 bases; junction bases outside the gene matches: 4. This CDR3 spans 14 amino acids. This chain's CDR3 is CAISESGQAGGYTF. CDR3 in DNA: TGTGCCATCAGTGAGTCGGGACAGGCAGGTGGCTACACCTTC.

Turning to this clonotype: A junction end diverges from the germline sequence, so it may reflect a read error. This chain joins TRBV5-1 and TRBJ2-7; TRBD1 is a possible D gene (6 bases). This CDR3 spans 13 amino acids. The germline V gene has CDR1 SGHRS and CDR2 YFSETQ. Here the CDR3 reads CASSREQGYGQYF. In nucleotides, the CDR3 is TGCGCCAGCAGCCGAGAACAGGGTTACGGGCAGTACTTC.